These 12 T cell receptor beta chains were all obtained from the same sample, sequenced in a study of OX40 agonist ivuxolimab in advanced cancers. Libraries were prepared by immunoSEQ multiplex PCR; TCRdb keeps only in-frame clonotypes and omits some of them. The sample records fewer than 55,000 clones, 65% to 85% being singletons. Here the sequenced sample was CD4+ or CD8+ T cells sorted from blood, taken in a trial of the OX40 agonist ivuxolimab. The receptors shown here come from an adult with an advanced solid tumor such as melanoma, head and neck, liver or kidney cancer.

This sequence joins TRBV18 and TRBJ2-5, with D perhaps TRBD1 or TRBD2 (5 bases each). The CDR3 has 17 residues. Trimming cost V 1 base and J 6 bases, with 21 bases left between them. Germline V gene lookup returns CDR1 KGHSH and CDR2 LQKENI. The CDR3 loop is CASSPQKLPGTVKTQYF. The DNA of the CDR3 is TGTGCCAGCTCACCACAGAAGCTTCCAGGGACGGTTAAGACCCAGTACTTC.

The chain has TRBV19 and TRBJ1-2, with unresolved D. The CDR3 loop spans 12 amino acids. Germline V gives CDR1 LNHDA, CDR2 SQIVND (reference sequence). Trimming pared 1 base from V and 8 bases from J, leaving 8 bases between. For the CDR3, the DNA is TGTGCCAGTAGTATAGCTGGTACCGGCTACACCTTC. This gives the protein CASSIAGTGYTF.

The V gene is TRBV2, the J gene TRBJ1-4, with 7 nucleotides matching TRBD1. Germline loops: CDR1 SNHLY, CDR2 FYNNEI. The CDR3 extends over 14 amino acids. Germline trimming cut 5 bases from V and 10 bases from J; bases unmatched to any gene: 10. CDR3 bases: TGTGCCAGCAGTTACCGGACCTCAGGGGGAAAACTGTTTTTT. Its translation: CASSYRTSGGKLFF.

The chain links TRBV5-1 to TRBJ2-7, with D possibly matching TRBD2 (5 bases). Between the trimmed V and J ends, which lost 5 bases and 0 bases, there was a span of 9 bases. Germline V gene lookup returns CDR1 SGHRS and CDR2 YFSETQ. This CDR3 is 13 amino acids long. In DNA, the CDR3 is TGCGCCAGCAGGCCGGGATTCTCCTACGAGCAGTACTTC. It translates to CASRPGFSYEQYF. Using reference TRBV5-1 and TRBJ2-7 for the parts outside the CDR3, the full variable domain is KAGVTQTPRYLIKTRGQQVTLSCSPISGHRSVSWYQQTPGQGLQFLFEYFSETQRNKGNFPGRFSGRQFSNSRSEMNVSTLELGDSALYLCASRPGFSYEQYFGPGTRLTVT.

The chain has TRBV10-3 and TRBJ2-7; the D gene is possibly TRBD2 (5 bases). Germline V gene lookup returns CDR1 ENHRY and CDR2 SYGVKD. The CDR3 runs to 13 residues. V was shortened by 6 bases and J by 0 bases, with 9 bases between the two germline ends. The DNA of the CDR3 is TGTGCCATCAGCGAAGGGAGCTCCTACGAGCAGTACTTC. This sequence encodes CAISEGSSYEQYF.

The chain has TRBV15 and TRBJ1-6; the D gene is possibly TRBD1 (5 bases). Germline V CDR1 and CDR2: LNHNV, YYDKDF (reference sequence). V lost 7 bases and J 3 bases, leaving 7 bases between the germline ends. The CDR3 sequence is 13 residues long. CDR3: CATTRDYNSPLHF. The CDR3 bases are TGTGCCACCACCAGGGACTATAATTCACCCCTCCACTTT.

This clone was detected only a few times. The rearrangement joins TRBV5-1 to TRBJ1-6; 9 bases fit TRBD1. This CDR3 has 15 residues. The V and J ends lost 0 bases and 9 bases, in that order; junction bases with no gene match: 4. CDR1 and CDR2 (germline): SGHRS, YFSETQ. In DNA form, the CDR3 reads TGCGCCAGCAGCTTGGGAGGACAGGGGAGTTCACCCCTCCACTTT. As protein: CASSLGGQGSSPLHF.

This chain uses TRBV30 with TRBJ2-1; D not resolved. The CDR3 length is 14 residues. The V end was cut by 1 base, the J end by 0 bases, with 7 bases between. The germline CDR1 and CDR2 sequences are GTSNPN and SVGIG (reference sequence). The CDR3 coding sequence is TGTGCCTGGAGTGGGGTTAGCTCCTACAATGAGCAGTTCTTC. It is translated as CAWSGVSSYNEQFF.

This clone was found once. The chain links TRBV10-3 to TRBJ2-5; TRBD2 aligns across 9 bases. The V gene's germline CDR1 is ENHRY and CDR2 SYGVKD. Losses at the gene ends were 10 bases for V and 11 bases for J; bases not matched to a gene: 20. The CDR3 sequence is 15 residues long. CDR3 DNA sequence: TGTGCCACAGAGGCGAGACTAGCGGCCGCGGGGGAGCAGTACTTC. As protein: CATEARLAAAGEQYF.

The chain is built from TRBV5-1 and TRBJ2-1, with TRBD2 identical over 11 bases. The CDR3 is made up of 18 amino acids. Unmatched junction bases numbered 14, after V lost 2 bases and J lost 7 bases. CDR1 and CDR2 from the germline V gene are SGHRS and YFSETQ. The CDR3 nucleotides are TGCGCCAGCAGCTTATTCCTAGCGGGAGGAGGGAGCGGAAATGAGCAGTTCTTC. It is translated as CASSLFLAGGGSGNEQFF.

The rearrangement links TRBV11-2 to TRBJ2-5, with no clear D. The V and J ends lost 1 base and 3 bases respectively, with 9 bases between them. Germline loops: CDR1 SGHAT, CDR2 FQNNGV. This CDR3 contains 14 residues. The CDR3 protein is CASSLGAWEETQYF. The CDR3, as DNA: TGTGCCAGCAGCTTAGGAGCCTGGGAAGAGACCCAGTACTTC.

The chain joins TRBV15 to TRBJ2-5; no firm D call. The end of the DNA aligns better with TRBJ2-7, so the J call may be wrong. The germline V gene has CDR1 LNHNV and CDR2 YYDKDF (reference sequence). The CDR3 contains 18 residues. CDR3 coding DNA: TGTGCCACCAGCAGAGATCTTGACGGGCCCCAGAGCTCCTACGAGCAGTACTTC. This codes for CATSRDLDGPQSSYEQYF.